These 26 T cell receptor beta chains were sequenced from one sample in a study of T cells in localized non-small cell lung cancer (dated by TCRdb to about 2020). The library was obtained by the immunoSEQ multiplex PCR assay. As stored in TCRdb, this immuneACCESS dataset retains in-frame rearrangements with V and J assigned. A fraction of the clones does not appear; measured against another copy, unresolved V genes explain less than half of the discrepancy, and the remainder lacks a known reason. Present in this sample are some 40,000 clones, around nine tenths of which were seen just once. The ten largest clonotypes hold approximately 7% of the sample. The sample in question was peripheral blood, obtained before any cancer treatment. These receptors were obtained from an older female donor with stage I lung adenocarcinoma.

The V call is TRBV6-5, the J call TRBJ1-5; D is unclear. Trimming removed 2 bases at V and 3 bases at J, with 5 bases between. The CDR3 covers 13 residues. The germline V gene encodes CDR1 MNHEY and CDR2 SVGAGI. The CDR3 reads CASSYEFNQPQHF. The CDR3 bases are TGTGCCAGCAGTTACGAGTTCAATCAGCCCCAGCATTTT.

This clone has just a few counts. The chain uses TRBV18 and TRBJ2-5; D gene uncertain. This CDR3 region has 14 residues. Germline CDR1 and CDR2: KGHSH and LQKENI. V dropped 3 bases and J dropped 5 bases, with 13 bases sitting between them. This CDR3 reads CASSPGRARETQYF. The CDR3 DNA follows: TGTGCCAGCTCACCCGGACGGGCGCGGGAGACCCAGTACTTC.

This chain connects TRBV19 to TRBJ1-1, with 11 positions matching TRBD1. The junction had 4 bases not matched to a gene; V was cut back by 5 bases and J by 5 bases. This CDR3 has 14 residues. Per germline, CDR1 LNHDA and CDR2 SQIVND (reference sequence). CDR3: CASSPGDRGTEAFF. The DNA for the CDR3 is TGTGCCAGTAGTCCGGGGGACAGGGGGACTGAAGCTTTCTTT.

The CDR3 spells CASRSDGIYGYTF. The CDR3 region has the DNA TGTGCCAGTAGGAGCGACGGGATCTATGGCTACACCTTC. This chain links TRBV19 with TRBJ1-2; D is undetermined. Trimming took off 6 bases at V and 4 bases at J, with 12 bases between the two ends. The CDR3 spans 13 residues. Germline-derived CDR1 and CDR2 are LNHDA and SQIVND (reference sequence). Full variable domain (rest looked up from reference TRBV19 and TRBJ1-2): DGGITQSPKYLFRKEGQNVTLSCEQNLNHDAMYWYRQDPGQGLRLIYYSQIVNDFQKGDIAEGYSVSREKKESFPLTVTSAQKNPTAFYLCASRSDGIYGYTFGSGTRLTVV.

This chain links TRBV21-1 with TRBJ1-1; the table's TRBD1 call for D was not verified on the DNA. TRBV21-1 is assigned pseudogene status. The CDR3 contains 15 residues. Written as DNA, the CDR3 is TGTGCCAGCAGCTCCCGGGACAGGGTAGGTACTGAAGCTTTCTTT. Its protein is CASSSRDRVGTEAFF.

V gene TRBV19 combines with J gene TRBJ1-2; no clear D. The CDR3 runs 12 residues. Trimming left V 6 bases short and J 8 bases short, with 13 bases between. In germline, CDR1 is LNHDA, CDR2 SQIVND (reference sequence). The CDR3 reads CASRAVLSGYTF. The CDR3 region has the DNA TGTGCCAGTAGGGCAGTGTTGAGCGGCTACACCTTC.

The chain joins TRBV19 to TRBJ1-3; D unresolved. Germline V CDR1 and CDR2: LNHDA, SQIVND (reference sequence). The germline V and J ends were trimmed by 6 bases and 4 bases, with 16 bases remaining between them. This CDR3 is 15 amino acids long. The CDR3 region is CASSLKGLSGNTIYF. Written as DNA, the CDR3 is TGTGCCAGTAGCCTAAAAGGGCTTTCCGGAAACACCATATATTTT.

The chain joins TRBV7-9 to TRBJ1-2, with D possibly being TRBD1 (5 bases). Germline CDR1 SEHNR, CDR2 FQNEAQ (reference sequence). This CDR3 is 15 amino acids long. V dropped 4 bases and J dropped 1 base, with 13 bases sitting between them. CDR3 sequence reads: CASSSRDGYNYGYTF. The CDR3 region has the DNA TGTGCCAGCAGCTCCCGGGACGGGTATAACTATGGCTACACCTTC.

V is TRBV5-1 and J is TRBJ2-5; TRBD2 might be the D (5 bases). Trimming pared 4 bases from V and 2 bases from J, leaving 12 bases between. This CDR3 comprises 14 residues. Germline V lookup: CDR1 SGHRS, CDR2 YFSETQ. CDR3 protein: CASSAGLRQETQYF. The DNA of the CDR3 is TGCGCCAGCAGCGCTGGACTGCGGCAAGAGACCCAGTACTTC.

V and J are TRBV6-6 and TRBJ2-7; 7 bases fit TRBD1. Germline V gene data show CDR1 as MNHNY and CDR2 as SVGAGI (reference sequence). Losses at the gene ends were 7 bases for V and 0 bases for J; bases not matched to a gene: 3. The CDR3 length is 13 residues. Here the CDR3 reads CASKGTASYEQYF. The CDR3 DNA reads TGTGCCAGCAAAGGGACAGCCTCCTACGAGCAGTACTTC.

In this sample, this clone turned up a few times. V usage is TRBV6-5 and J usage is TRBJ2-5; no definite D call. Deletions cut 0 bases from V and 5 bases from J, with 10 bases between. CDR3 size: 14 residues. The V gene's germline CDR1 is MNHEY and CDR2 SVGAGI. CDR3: CASSYSQLRETQYF. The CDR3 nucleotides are TGTGCCAGCAGTTACTCACAACTAAGGGAGACCCAGTACTTC.

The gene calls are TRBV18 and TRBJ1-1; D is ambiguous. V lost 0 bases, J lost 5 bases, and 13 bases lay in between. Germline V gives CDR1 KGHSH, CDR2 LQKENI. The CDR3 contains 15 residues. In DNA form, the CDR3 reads TGTGCCAGCTCACCACCGAGGATATCGGGGACTGAAGCTTTCTTT. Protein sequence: CASSPPRISGTEAFF.

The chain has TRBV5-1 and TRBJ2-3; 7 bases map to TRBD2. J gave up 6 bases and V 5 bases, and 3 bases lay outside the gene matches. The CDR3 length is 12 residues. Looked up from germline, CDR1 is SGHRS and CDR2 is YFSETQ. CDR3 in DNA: TGCGCCAGCAGGAACGGGGGGGATACGCAGTATTTT. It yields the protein CASRNGGDTQYF.

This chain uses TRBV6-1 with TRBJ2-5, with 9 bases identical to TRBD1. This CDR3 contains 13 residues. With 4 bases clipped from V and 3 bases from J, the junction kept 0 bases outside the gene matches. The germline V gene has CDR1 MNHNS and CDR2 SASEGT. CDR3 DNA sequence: TGTGCCAGCAGTGGGGACAGGGAAGAGACCCAGTACTTC. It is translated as CASSGDREETQYF.

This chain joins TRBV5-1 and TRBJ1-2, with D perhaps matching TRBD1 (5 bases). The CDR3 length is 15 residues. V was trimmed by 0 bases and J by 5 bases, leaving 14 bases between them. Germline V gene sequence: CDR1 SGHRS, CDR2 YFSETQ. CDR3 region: CASSLEPGRMYGYTF. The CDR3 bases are TGCGCCAGCAGCTTGGAACCGGGGCGCATGTATGGCTACACCTTC.

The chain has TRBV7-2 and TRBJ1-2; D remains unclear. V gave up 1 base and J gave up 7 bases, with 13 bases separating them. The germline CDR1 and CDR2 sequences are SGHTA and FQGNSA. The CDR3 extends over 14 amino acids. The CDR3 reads CASSLGREVGGYTF. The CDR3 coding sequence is TGTGCCAGCAGCTTAGGGAGGGAAGTGGGTGGCTACACCTTC.

CDR3 region: CASSPADRGLGGELFF. The CDR3, as DNA: TGTGCCAGCAGCCCGGCCGACAGGGGGCTGGGCGGGGAGCTGTTTTTT. The rearrangement links TRBV28 to TRBJ2-2, with 10 bases fitting TRBD1. Germline V gene data show CDR1 as MDHEN and CDR2 as SYDVKM. V shed 6 bases and J 7 bases; nucleotides not matched to a gene: 11. The CDR3 runs to 16 residues.

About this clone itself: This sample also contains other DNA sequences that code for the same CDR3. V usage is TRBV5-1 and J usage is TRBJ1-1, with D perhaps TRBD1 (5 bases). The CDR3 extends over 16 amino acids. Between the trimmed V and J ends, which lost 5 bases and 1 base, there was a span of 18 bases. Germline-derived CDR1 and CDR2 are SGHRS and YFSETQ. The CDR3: CASRAGISGQNTEAFF. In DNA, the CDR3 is TGCGCCAGCAGGGCGGGCATCAGTGGACAGAACACTGAAGCTTTCTTT.

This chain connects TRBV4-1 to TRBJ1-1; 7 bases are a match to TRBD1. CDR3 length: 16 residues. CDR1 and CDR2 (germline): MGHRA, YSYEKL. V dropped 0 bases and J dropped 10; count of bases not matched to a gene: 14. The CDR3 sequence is CASSQESTGDGIVAFF. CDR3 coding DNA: TGCGCCAGCAGCCAAGAATCCACAGGGGACGGAATTGTAGCTTTCTTT.

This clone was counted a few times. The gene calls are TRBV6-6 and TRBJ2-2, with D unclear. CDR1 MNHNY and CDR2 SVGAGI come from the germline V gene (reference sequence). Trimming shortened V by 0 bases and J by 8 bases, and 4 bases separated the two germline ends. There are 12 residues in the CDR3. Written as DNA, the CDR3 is TGTGCCAGCAGTTACTCGACTGGGGAGCTGTTTTTT. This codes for CASSYSTGELFF.

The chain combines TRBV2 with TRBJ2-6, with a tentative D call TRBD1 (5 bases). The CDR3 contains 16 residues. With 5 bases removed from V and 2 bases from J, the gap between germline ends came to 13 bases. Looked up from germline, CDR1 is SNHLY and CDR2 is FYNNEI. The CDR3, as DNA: TGTGCCAGCAGTAAGGGGCACGAAGCTGGGGCCAACGTCCTGACTTTC. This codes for CASSKGHEAGANVLTF.

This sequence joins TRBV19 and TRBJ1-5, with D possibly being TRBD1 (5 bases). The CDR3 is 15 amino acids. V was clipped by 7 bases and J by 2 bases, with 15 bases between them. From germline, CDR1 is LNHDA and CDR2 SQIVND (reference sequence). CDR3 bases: TGTGCCAGTACTCCAGGCAGGGCCGGCAATCAGCCCCAGCATTTT. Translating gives CASTPGRAGNQPQHF.

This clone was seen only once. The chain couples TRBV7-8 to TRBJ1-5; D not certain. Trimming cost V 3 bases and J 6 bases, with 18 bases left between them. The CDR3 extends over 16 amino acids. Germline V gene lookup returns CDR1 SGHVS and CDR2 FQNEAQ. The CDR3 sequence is CASSFGSSFPGQPQHF. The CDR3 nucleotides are TGTGCCAGCAGCTTCGGCAGTTCCTTCCCAGGTCAGCCCCAGCATTTT.

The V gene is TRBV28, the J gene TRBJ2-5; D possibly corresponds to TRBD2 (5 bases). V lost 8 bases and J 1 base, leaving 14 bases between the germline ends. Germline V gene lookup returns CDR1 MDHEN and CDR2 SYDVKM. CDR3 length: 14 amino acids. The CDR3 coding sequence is TGTGCCAGCTTCAGCGGAGTCCGCCAAGAGACCCAGTACTTC. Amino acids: CASFSGVRQETQYF.

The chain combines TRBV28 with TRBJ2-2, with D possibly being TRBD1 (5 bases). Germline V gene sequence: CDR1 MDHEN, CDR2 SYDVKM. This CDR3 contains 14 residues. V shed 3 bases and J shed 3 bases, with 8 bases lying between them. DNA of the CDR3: TGTGCCAGCAGTTTGTGGGGCGACACCGGGGAGCTGTTTTTT. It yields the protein CASSLWGDTGELFF.

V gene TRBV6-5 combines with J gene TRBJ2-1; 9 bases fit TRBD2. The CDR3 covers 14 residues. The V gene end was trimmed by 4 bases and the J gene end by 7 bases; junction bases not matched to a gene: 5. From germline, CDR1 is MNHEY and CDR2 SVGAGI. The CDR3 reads CASSSGTSKNEQFF. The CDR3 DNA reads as TGTGCCAGCAGTTCGGGGACTAGCAAGAATGAGCAGTTCTTC.